This entry is about one TCR beta chain. This record belongs to a study of regulatory T cells in long-lasting Graves disease. Documented time point: newly diagnosed GD, antithyroid drugs for less than 3 months. PBMC RNA was the source of the TCR library. Germline loops: CDR1 DFQATT, CDR2 SNEGSKA (reference sequence). CDR3 length equals 16 residues. After removal of 0 bases from V and 3 bases from J, the junction contained 7 bases not matched to a gene. Library construction for TCR beta used iRepertoire HTBI primers and Arm-PCR of CDR3 regions. MiXCR, run by TCRdb on the multiplex PCR reads, gives a single entry per CDR3 protein. The data contain 450,000 to 650,000 distinct CDR3 sequences, around 15% of them singletons. The same sample was also studied in work on T cells in Graves' hyperthyroidism and ophthalmopathy.

This receptor was identified in a woman aged 35-60 years with Graves disease. The V gene is TRBV20-1, the J gene TRBJ2-3, with 9 bases that match TRBD1. Source: peripheral blood mononuclear cells (PBMCs), taken at new diagnosis, from a patient treated with antithyroid drugs. The CDR3 loop is CSARDHDRGWTDTQYF. CDR3 nucleotides: TGCAGTGCTAGAGATCACGACAGGGGGTGGACAGATACGCAGTATTTT.